This T cell receptor (beta chain) emerged from a study of T cell responses to AZD1222 COVID-19 vaccine. Study conclusions and caveats: Repertoires in all cases were sampled only once the peak T cell response had passed. The donors showed a predominance of white British ancestry and of females, with possible underestimation of clonal diversity.

TCRdb's copy holds only in-frame clones and misses some; the assay was immunoSEQ multiplex PCR. The sample lists around 67,000 clones; about four fifths were seen once. As regards this clone: As yet, its antigen is unknown.

The CDR3 extends over 13 amino acids. Germline V CDR1 and CDR2: GTSNPN, SVGIG (reference sequence). V trimming: 3 bases; J trimming: 2 bases; junction bases outside the gene matches: 1. This rearrangement joins TRBV30 to TRBJ2-3; 8 bases line up with TRBD2. The specimen comprised peripheral blood, sampled 28 days after the second AZD1222 dose. The receptor was isolated from an adult who received the AZD1222 COVID-19 vaccine. The CDR3: CAWRLAATDTQYF. CDR3 nucleotides: TGTGCCTGGAGACTAGCGGCCACAGATACGCAGTATTTT.